This T cell receptor beta chain appears in the sequencing data of a study of yellow fever vaccine responses in identical twins. TCRdb re-derived calls from the RT-PCR reads in MiXCR, one entry per CDR3 protein. Of around 560 distinct CDR3 sequences in the sample, 75% to 90% are singletons; the top ten hold roughly 17%. V shed 6 bases and J shed 0 bases, with 13 bases lying between them. The CDR3 is 15 amino acids. Germline values: CDR1 LNHNV, CDR2 YYDKDF (reference sequence). Whole-study findings and limits: Twins' vaccine T cell responses reportedly seemed partly convergent and partly personalized.

As concerns this clonotype: Its antigen is still unknown.

This clonotype was obtained from a woman aged 18 to 35 who received the yellow fever vaccine. The sample here was T cells from blood (PBMCs), unsorted or a sorted subset (not recorded which), taken before or after yellow fever vaccination (not recorded which). The chain links TRBV15 to TRBJ2-3; D possibly corresponds to TRBD1 (5 bases). The CDR3 here is CATSSARTSTDTQYF. As DNA, the CDR3 is TGTGCCACCAGTTCCGCCAGGACAAGCACAGATACGCAGTATTTT.